A selection of T cell receptor beta chains follows, all from one sample in a study of response to subunit inactivated influenza vaccine. TCRdb analysed the RT-PCR reads with MiXCR anew, one entry per CDR3 protein. The sample has 700,000 to 900,000 distinct CDR3 sequences, 20% to 25% seen once. The sample was PBMCs from blood, taken less than 6 days after vaccination. The receptors were sampled from a man aged 50-60 years who received an inactivated influenza vaccine. CDR3s include the opening cysteine and the closing phenylalanine or tryptophan. D genes are given only for firm matches. Rows give clone size only sometimes, using once, few, many, or a class for an expanded clone.

D gene	V gene	J gene	clone size	CDR3 protein	CDR3 DNA
TRBD2	TRBV7-2	TRBJ2-5	few	CASSEALAGGPFRETQYF	TGTGCCAGCAGCGAAGCGCTAGCGGGAGGGCCGTTTAGAGAGACCCAGTACTTC
NA	TRBV20-1	TRBJ1-4	NA	CSARASKSEKLFF	TGCAGTGCTAGAGCCAGTAAGAGTGAAAAACTGTTTTTT
TRBD2	TRBV12-3/TRBV12-4	TRBJ2-1	NA	CASRTSGGANEQFF	TGTGCCAGCAGGACTAGCGGGGGGGCCAATGAGCAGTTCTTC
TRBD1	TRBV28	TRBJ2-4	NA	CASSLPGQGAGAKNIQYF	TGTGCCAGCAGTCTCCCGGGACAGGGGGCGGGGGCCAAAAACATTCAGTACTTC
TRBD1	TRBV29-1	TRBJ2-3	few	CSVEDLWTGGATDTQYF	TGCAGCGTTGAAGATCTTTGGACAGGGGGCGCAACAGATACGCAGTATTTT
NA	TRBV10-3	TRBJ1-5	NA	CAISESAEPNQPQHF	TGTGCCATCAGTGAGTCGGCGGAGCCCAATCAGCCCCAGCATTTT
TRBD2	TRBV6-5	TRBJ2-3	few	CASSYTTSGNYFTDTQYF	TGTGCCAGCAGTTACACCACTAGCGGCAATTACTTCACAGATACGCAGTATTTT
NA	TRBV20-1	TRBJ1-2	NA	CSARAGWEGYTF	TGCAGTGCTAGAGCCGGGTGGGAAGGCTACACCTTC
NA	TRBV5-1	TRBJ2-5	NA	CASSPPRGRKTQYF	TGCGCCAGCAGCCCCCCCCGGGGTCGGAAGACCCAGTACTTC
TRBD1	TRBV5-1	TRBJ2-2	NA	CASSQDRGSNTGELFF	TGCGCCAGCAGCCAAGACAGGGGATCGAACACCGGGGAGCTGTTTTTT
TRBD2	TRBV6-2/TRBV6-3	TRBJ2-5	few	CASSPARTSPLSRETQYF	TGTGCCAGCAGCCCCGCTAGGACTAGCCCTTTAAGCAGAGAGACCCAGTACTTC
TRBD2	TRBV4-3	TRBJ2-1	many	CASSQDLAGSSYNEQFF	TGCGCCAGCAGCCAAGATCTAGCGGGAAGCTCCTACAATGAGCAGTTCTTC
NA	TRBV20-1	TRBJ2-3	few	CSAALGGTQYF	TGCAGTGCGGCCCTGGGGGGAACGCAGTATTTT
NA	TRBV20-1	TRBJ2-3	NA	CSAPRAGSPGDTQYF	TGCAGTGCCCCCCGTGCGGGGTCACCAGGGGATACGCAGTATTTT
TRBD2	TRBV20-1	TRBJ2-1	NA	CSAFPSGGSYNEQFF	TGCAGTGCTTTTCCAAGCGGGGGCTCCTACAATGAGCAGTTCTTC
TRBD1	TRBV29-1	TRBJ1-4	NA	CSVGKTGGSEKLFF	TGCAGCGTTGGCAAGACAGGGGGCAGTGAAAAACTGTTTTTT
NA	TRBV29-1	TRBJ2-2	many	CSVATPNTGELFF	TGCAGCGTTGCGACACCCAACACCGGGGAGCTGTTTTTT
TRBD2	TRBV20-1	TRBJ2-1	NA	CSGLAGGRINEQFF	TGCAGTGGCTTAGCGGGAGGGCGTATCAATGAGCAGTTCTTC
NA	TRBV4-3	TRBJ2-7	many	CASSATGADEQYF	TGCGCCAGCAGCGCCACGGGGGCCGACGAGCAGTACTTC
NA	TRBV6-5	TRBJ2-7	NA	CASSYRAGGDYEQYF	TGTGCCAGCAGTTACAGGGCAGGGGGGGACTACGAGCAGTACTTC
TRBD1	TRBV7-8	TRBJ2-1	many	CASSRRQGDISYNEQFF	TGTGCCAGCAGCCGCCGACAGGGGGATATTTCCTACAATGAGCAGTTCTTC
TRBD1	TRBV5-1	TRBJ2-1	NA	CASSATGTESYNEQFF	TGCGCCAGCAGCGCGACCGGGACAGAGAGTTACAATGAGCAGTTCTTC
NA	TRBV30	TRBJ1-5	NA	CAWSDQGNQPQHF	TGTGCCTGGAGTGATCAGGGTAATCAGCCCCAGCATTTT
NA	TRBV20-1	TRBJ2-7	many	CSARQGIYEQYF	TGCAGTGCTAGACAGGGAATCTACGAGCAGTACTTC
NA	TRBV10-3	TRBJ1-2	NA	CAIRKNTRLGGYGYTF	TGTGCCATCAGAAAAAACACACGCTTGGGCGGCTATGGCTACACCTTC
NA	TRBV7-3	TRBJ2-2	NA	CASSLGLGGTGELFF	TGTGCCAGCAGCTTAGGCCTAGGGGGCACCGGGGAGCTGTTTTTT
NA	TRBV30	TRBJ2-3	once	CAWSVSLAATGPQYF	TGTGCCTGGAGTGTTAGCCTAGCAGCGACCGGTCCGCAGTATTTT
TRBD2	TRBV7-3	TRBJ2-7	many	CASSLGLADTYEQYF	TGTGCCAGCAGCCTGGGACTAGCGGATACCTACGAGCAGTACTTC
TRBD2	TRBV12-3/TRBV12-4	TRBJ2-1	few	CASSLYRGGAPNEQFF	TGTGCCAGCAGTTTGTATCGCGGGGGGGCCCCCAATGAGCAGTTCTTC
NA	TRBV20-1	TRBJ2-3	few	CSASPPSTDTQYF	TGCAGTGCTAGTCCCCCGTCAACAGATACGCAGTATTTT
NA	TRBV7-2	TRBJ2-1	few	CASSLDGREDNEQFF	TGTGCCAGCAGCTTAGACGGCAGGGAAGACAATGAGCAGTTCTTC
NA	TRBV5-1	TRBJ1-1	few	CASSFMQSYMNTEAFF	TGCGCCAGCAGCTTTATGCAGAGTTACATGAACACTGAAGCTTTCTTT
TRBD2	TRBV28	TRBJ2-7	NA	CASSFTSGELLSSYEQYF	TGTGCCAGCAGTTTCACTAGCGGGGAGCTTTTAAGCTCCTACGAGCAGTACTTC
NA	TRBV11-2	TRBJ2-7	NA	CASSLEYATRSSYEQYF	TGTGCCAGCAGCTTAGAGTATGCGACAAGGAGCTCCTACGAGCAGTACTTC
NA	TRBV21-1	TRBJ2-7	NA	CASSSDRDHEQYF	TGTGCCAGCAGCTCGGACAGGGACCACGAGCAGTACTTC
TRBD1	TRBV7-2	TRBJ1-5	NA	CASSKDRDGNQPQHF	TGTGCCAGCAGCAAAGACAGGGACGGCAATCAGCCCCAGCATTTT
NA	TRBV29-1	TRBJ2-7	NA	CSVYTGGPYEQYF	TGCAGCGTTTATACCGGAGGGCCGTACGAGCAGTACTTC
NA	TRBV7-2	TRBJ1-5	few	CASSLTRADKPQHF	TGTGCCAGCAGCTTAACGCGGGCGGACAAACCCCAGCATTTT
NA	TRBV7-9	TRBJ2-1	NA	CASSLETGFPSYNEQFF	TGTGCCAGCAGCTTGGAGACAGGATTTCCGTCCTACAATGAGCAGTTCTTC
NA	TRBV23-1	TRBJ2-1	NA	CASSQVYSSYNEQFF	TGCGCCAGCAGTCAAGTGTATAGCTCCTACAATGAGCAGTTCTTC
NA	TRBV3-1	TRBJ2-4	NA	CASSQEDSGLAKNIQYF	TGTGCCAGCAGCCAAGAGGATTCAGGACTAGCCAAAAACATTCAGTACTTC
TRBD1	TRBV5-6	TRBJ2-7	few	CASSPPLRGPYEQYF	TGTGCCAGCAGCCCTCCATTAAGGGGGCCCTACGAGCAGTACTTC
TRBD1	TRBV4-3	TRBJ1-6	NA	CASSQDRGGIVPLHF	TGCGCCAGCAGCCAAGATAGAGGGGGCATTGTACCCCTCCACTTT
TRBD1	TRBV24-1	TRBJ2-7	NA	CATGSGTGTSEQYF	TGTGCCACCGGCTCCGGGACAGGGACTTCCGAGCAGTACTTC
NA	TRBV5-1	TRBJ2-3	NA	CASSLDQGVRQYF	TGCGCCAGCAGCTTGGACCAAGGGGTCAGGCAGTATTTT
TRBD2	TRBV9	TRBJ2-5	NA	CASSNGLAGVETQYF	TGTGCCAGCAGCAACGGACTAGCGGGAGTGGAGACCCAGTACTTC
TRBD2	TRBV6-1	TRBJ2-5	many	CASGGGLGETQYF	TGTGCCAGCGGGGGGGGGTTAGGAGAGACCCAGTACTTC
NA	TRBV2	TRBJ2-3	few	CASRWYTDTQYF	TGTGCCAGCAGATGGTACACAGATACGCAGTATTTT
NA	TRBV7-2	TRBJ2-5	many	CASRRGGQETQYF	TGTGCCAGCAGAAGGGGGGGCCAAGAGACCCAGTACTTC
NA	TRBV12-3/TRBV12-4	TRBJ2-1	NA	CASSLIASAYNEQFF	TGTGCCAGCAGTTTAATTGCTAGCGCCTACAATGAGCAGTTCTTC